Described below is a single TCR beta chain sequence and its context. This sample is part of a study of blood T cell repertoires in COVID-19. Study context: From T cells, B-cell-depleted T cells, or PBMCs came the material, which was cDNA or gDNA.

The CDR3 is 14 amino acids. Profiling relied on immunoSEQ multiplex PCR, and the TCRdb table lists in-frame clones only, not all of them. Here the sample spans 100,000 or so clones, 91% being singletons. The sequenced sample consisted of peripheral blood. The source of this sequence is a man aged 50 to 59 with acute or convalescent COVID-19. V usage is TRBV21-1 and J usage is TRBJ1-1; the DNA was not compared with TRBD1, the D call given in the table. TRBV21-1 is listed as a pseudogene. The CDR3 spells CASSLDRVDTEAFF. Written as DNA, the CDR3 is TGTGCCAGCAGCTTGGACAGGGTGGACACTGAAGCTTTCTTT.